The 32 T cell receptor beta chains reported below all come from one sample, sequenced in a study of blood T cell repertoires in COVID-19. The protocol was immunoSEQ multiplex PCR, while the TCRdb copy is restricted to in-frame clones and leaves out a portion. Of 50,000 to 70,000 clones in the sample, more than 75% were seen once. The sequenced sample consisted of peripheral blood. The receptors originated from a man in his 60s with active or convalescent COVID-19.

There are a few counts of this clone. The chain employs TRBV5-4 and TRBJ1-2; D gene unclear. CDR3 length: 16 amino acids. V shed 5 bases and J shed 0 bases, with 17 bases lying between them. Germline assignment: CDR1 SGHNT and CDR2 YYREEE (reference sequence). CDR3 nucleotide sequence: TGTGCCAGCAGTCCCGGGTCCTTCCAAGCTAACTATGGCTACACCTTC. Translation: CASSPGSFQANYGYTF.

The chain is built from TRBV7-9 and TRBJ2-7; 7 bases map to TRBD2. There are 13 residues in the CDR3. Looked up from germline, CDR1 is SEHNR and CDR2 is FQNEAQ (reference sequence). V was pared by 8 bases and J by 4 bases, with 8 bases of the junction left unmatched. CDR3 sequence reads: CASQRLAEYEQYF. The CDR3 DNA is TGTGCCAGCCAGCGACTAGCAGAATACGAGCAGTACTTC.

The rearrangement joins TRBV14 to TRBJ2-5; 10 nucleotides line up with TRBD2. The CDR3 contains 16 residues. The germline V gene encodes CDR1 SGHDN and CDR2 FVKESK. With 4 bases clipped from V and 2 bases from J, the junction kept 7 bases outside the gene matches. CDR3 DNA: TGTGCCAGCAGCCCCCGTTCACTAGCGGGGCAAGAGACCCAGTACTTC. The encoded protein is CASSPRSLAGQETQYF.

V usage is TRBV6-2 or TRBV6-3 and J usage is TRBJ2-7, with D hard to call. With 2 bases removed from V and 4 bases from J, the gap between germline ends came to 15 bases. The CDR3 runs 15 residues. From germline, CDR1 is MNHEY and CDR2 SVGEGT. The chain's CDR3 is CASSYPRDWSYEQYF. In nucleotides, the CDR3 is TGTGCCAGCAGTTACCCGCGTGATTGGAGTTACGAGCAGTACTTC.

The V and J genes are TRBV24-1 and TRBJ1-2; 7 bases are a match to TRBD1. The CDR3 has 13 amino acids. CDR1 and CDR2 from the germline V gene are KGHDR and SFDVKD. The trim removed 4 bases at V and 4 bases at J, leaving 2 bases unmatched. The CDR3 DNA sequence: TGTGCCACCAGTGACCGGGACAGCTATGGCTACACCTTC. This encodes CATSDRDSYGYTF.

This rearrangement joins TRBV5-1 to TRBJ2-1; D unclear. This CDR3 is 14 amino acids long. The V end was cut by 1 base, the J end by 8 bases, with 13 bases between. Germline V lookup: CDR1 SGHRS, CDR2 YFSETQ. The CDR3 sequence is CASSLWLGSYEQFF. The CDR3 nucleotides are TGCGCCAGCAGCTTGTGGTTAGGTAGCTATGAGCAGTTCTTC.

The J gene is TRBJ1-6, the V gene TRBV2; TRBD1 aligns across 8 bases. Germline V gene lookup returns CDR1 SNHLY and CDR2 FYNNEI. The CDR3 has 15 amino acids. Trimming took 0 bases from V and 10 from J; bases not matched to a gene: 5. CDR3 nucleotides: TGTGCCAGCAGTGAAGCAACAGGGGGACGGTCACCCCTCCACTTT. Protein: CASSEATGGRSPLHF.

The chain is built from TRBV29-1 and TRBJ1-1; the match to TRBD1 covers 8 bases. Germline loops: CDR1 SQVTM, CDR2 ANQGSEA. This CDR3 is 13 amino acids long. With V trimmed by 5 bases and J by 1 base, 3 bases remained unmatched. The CDR3 nucleotides are TGCAGCGTTTGGACAGGGACGAACACTGAAGCTTTCTTT. Translating gives CSVWTGTNTEAFF. The full variable domain, completed using reference TRBV29-1 and TRBJ1-1, is SAVISQKPSRDICQRGTSLTIQCQVDSQVTMMFWYRQQPGQSLTLIATANQGSEATYESGFVIDKFPISRPNLTFSTLTVSNMSPEDSSIYLCSVWTGTNTEAFFGQGTRLTVV.

V is TRBV5-1 and J is TRBJ1-1; 7 bases match TRBD1. Trimming removed 3 bases from V and 0 bases from J; junction bases left unmatched: 2. This CDR3 has 14 residues. Germline CDR1 is SGHRS and CDR2 is YFSETQ. CDR3 coding DNA: TGCGCCAGCAGCTCGGGACAGCTGAACACTGAAGCTTTCTTT. It codes for CASSSGQLNTEAFF.

J is TRBJ1-2 and V is TRBV18, with 7 bases matching TRBD1. CDR3 size: 15 residues. The J segment lost 3 bases and the V segment lost 5 bases, leaving 9 bases of the junction unmatched. Germline V lookup: CDR1 KGHSH, CDR2 LQKENI. As DNA, the CDR3 is TGTGCCAGCTCAACACGGACAGGTTCGGACTATGGCTACACCTTC. Its protein is CASSTRTGSDYGYTF.

This chain links TRBV7-6 with TRBJ2-3; 9 nucleotides agree with TRBD2. CDR1 SGHVS and CDR2 FNYEAQ come from the germline V gene. The CDR3 loop spans 16 amino acids. V was pared by 5 bases and J by 5 bases, with 11 bases of the junction left unmatched. As DNA, the CDR3 is TGTGCCAGCAGCGAGTATGGAGCGGGGGGCATAGATACGCAGTATTTT. Its protein product is CASSEYGAGGIDTQYF.

The rearrangement links TRBV7-2 to TRBJ2-1, with TRBD2 identical over 8 bases. CDR3 length: 17 amino acids. V lost 5 bases to trimming and J lost 10 bases; unmatched junction nucleotides: 19. CDR1 is SGHTA, CDR2 FQGNSA, per germline. The CDR3 region has the DNA TGTGCCAGCAGCCATATTGTGGGCGCGGGGGGTTCTCTGGAGCAGTTCTTC. Its protein product is CASSHIVGAGGSLEQFF.

The genes are TRBV3-1 (or the pseudogene TRBV3-2) and TRBJ1-1; D is perhaps TRBD1 (5 bases). This CDR3 is built from 13 residues. The ends were cut back, 3 bases at V and 2 bases at J, with 7 bases in the middle. Germline V gene lookup returns CDR1 LGHDT and CDR2 YNNKEL (reference sequence). The CDR3 bases are TGTGCCAGCAGCCATCAGGGAAACACTGAAGCTTTCTTT. This gives the protein CASSHQGNTEAFF.

This clone was seen a few times. The V call is TRBV28, the J call TRBJ1-3, with 7 bases matching TRBD1. The germline V gene encodes CDR1 MDHEN and CDR2 SYDVKM. With 10 bases clipped from V and 0 bases from J, the junction kept 9 bases outside the gene matches. This CDR3 has 15 amino acids. This chain's CDR3 is CATWRDRASGNTIYF. The CDR3 nucleotides read TGTGCCACCTGGAGGGACAGAGCCTCTGGAAACACCATATATTTT.

This clone was detected once. The rearrangement uses TRBV7-9 and TRBJ2-6, with TRBD1 as a possible D gene (6 bases). The CDR3 runs to 17 residues. V shed 4 bases and J shed 4 bases, with 17 bases lying between them. CDR1 is SEHNR, CDR2 FQNEAQ, per germline (reference sequence). The CDR3 DNA sequence: TGTGCCAGCAGCTCGATTATAGGGGGAGACGGGGCCAACGTCCTGACTTTC. It specifies CASSSIIGGDGANVLTF.

This clone occurred once. This chain links TRBV5-6 with TRBJ1-2; no definite D call. Per the germline V gene, CDR1 is SGHDT and CDR2 is YYEEEE. Between the trimmed V and J ends, which lost 5 bases and 5 bases, there was a span of 22 bases. The CDR3 runs 16 residues. The CDR3 DNA reads TGTGCCAGCAGTCCCGATACTGGAGGAGCCGGATATGGCTACACCTTC. This encodes CASSPDTGGAGYGYTF.

A few counts support this clone. The chain combines TRBV19 with TRBJ2-2; 7 bases are a match to TRBD1. V trimming: 1 base; J trimming: 9 bases; junction bases outside the gene matches: 8. CDR1 and CDR2 (germline): LNHDA, SQIVND (reference sequence). The CDR3 extends over 15 amino acids. In DNA form, the CDR3 reads TGTGCCAGTAGTATAGCGGGTCGAGGGGGCAGGGAGCTGTTTTTT. This sequence encodes CASSIAGRGGRELFF.

This clone was found once. The chain combines TRBV6-5 with TRBJ1-2; weak D call: TRBD1 (5 bases). This CDR3 region has 14 residues. Germline V gene sequence: CDR1 MNHEY, CDR2 SVGAGI. The V and J ends lost 2 bases and 2 bases respectively, with 9 bases between them. CDR3 bases: TGTGCCAGCAGTTACACAGGAGCGAACTATGGCTACACCTTC. It is translated as CASSYTGANYGYTF.

This chain joins TRBV18 and TRBJ2-7; 7 bases are a match to TRBD1. CDR1 is KGHSH, CDR2 LQKENI, per germline. The CDR3 covers 15 residues. V shed 6 bases and J 0 bases; nucleotides not matched to a gene: 8. CDR3: CASSPGTVSSYEQYF. In DNA form, the CDR3 reads TGTGCCAGCTCTCCCGGGACAGTGAGCTCCTACGAGCAGTACTTC.

This clone was counted a single time. V gene TRBV2 combines with J gene TRBJ1-2, with TRBD1 matching 8 bases. Germline V gene sequence: CDR1 SNHLY, CDR2 FYNNEI. Trimming removed 7 bases from V and 8 bases from J; junction bases left unmatched: 15. This CDR3 comprises 15 residues. CDR3: CASITGTGGPGGYTF. CDR3 DNA sequence: TGTGCCAGCATTACCGGGACAGGAGGGCCGGGAGGCTACACCTTC.

This clone showed up just once. The chain joins TRBV6-5 to TRBJ1-5, with a weak D call TRBD1 (6 bases). The germline CDR1 and CDR2 sequences are MNHEY and SVGAGI. V was clipped by 6 bases and J by 3 bases, with 12 bases between them. The CDR3 has 14 amino acids. The CDR3 DNA follows: TGTGCCAGCAGGGGGCAGGGGCTCAATCAGCCCCAGCATTTT. This translates into CASRGQGLNQPQHF.

The chain is built from TRBV5-4 and TRBJ1-2; 8 bases fit TRBD1. The CDR3 consists of 14 residues. Trimming at V came to 7 bases and at J to 5 bases, leaving 10 bases not matched to a gene. In germline, CDR1 is SGHNT, CDR2 YYREEE (reference sequence). CDR3 coding DNA: TGTGCCAGCTCCCACCCAGGGGGCGGTTATGGCTACACCTTC. It is translated as CASSHPGGGYGYTF.

The chain is built from TRBV18 and TRBJ1-1; 10 bases align to TRBD1. CDR1 KGHSH and CDR2 LQKENI come from the germline V gene. This CDR3 has 17 residues. V lost 3 bases to trimming and J lost 0 bases; unmatched junction nucleotides: 7. The CDR3 loop is CASSPQPTGGVNTEAFF. The CDR3 nucleotides read TGTGCCAGCTCACCGCAACCGACAGGGGGCGTGAACACTGAAGCTTTCTTT.

The sample holds a few counts of this clone. J is TRBJ1-1 and V is TRBV6-4, with D unclear. The CDR3 totals 13 residues. V was shortened by 6 bases and J by 0 bases, with 8 bases between the two germline ends. CDR1 and CDR2 (germline): MRHNA, SNTAGT. The CDR3 spells CASRNTLNTEAFF. The CDR3 DNA sequence: TGTGCCAGCAGGAACACCCTGAACACTGAAGCTTTCTTT.

The chain carries TRBV9 and TRBJ1-1; D gene ambiguous. Between the trimmed V and J ends, which lost 3 bases and 1 base, there was a span of 13 bases. This CDR3 has 15 amino acids. CDR1 and CDR2 from the germline V gene are SGDLS and YYNGEE. This CDR3 is CASSASAGSNTEAFF. CDR3 nucleotides: TGTGCCAGCAGCGCAAGCGCCGGGTCGAACACTGAAGCTTTCTTT.

The chain uses TRBV11-3 and TRBJ2-7, with 8 positions matching TRBD2. V lost 5 bases and J lost 2; bases outside the gene matches: 5. CDR1 is SGHNT and CDR2 is YENEEA in the germline V gene. There are 14 residues in the CDR3. The CDR3 is CASSVGGDTYEQYF. DNA of the CDR3: TGTGCCAGCAGCGTCGGGGGGGACACCTACGAGCAGTACTTC.

The rearrangement links TRBV6-5 to TRBJ2-2, with 8 bases aligning to TRBD1. Germline V lookup: CDR1 MNHEY, CDR2 SVGAGI. The CDR3 loop spans 15 amino acids. After removal of 8 bases from V and 4 bases from J, the junction contained 9 bases not matched to a gene. CDR3: CASVSGQGGTGELFF. The CDR3 bases are TGTGCCAGCGTCTCTGGACAGGGCGGCACCGGGGAGCTGTTTTTT.

V and J are TRBV7-2 and TRBJ2-1; TRBD1 matches at 8 bases. Germline V gene data show CDR1 as SGHTA and CDR2 as FQGNSA. V was pared by 6 bases and J by 2 bases, with 6 bases of the junction left unmatched. The CDR3 has 15 amino acids. CDR3 coding DNA: TGTGCCAGCAGTCCGGGGACAGGAACCTACAATGAGCAGTTCTTC. Its protein product is CASSPGTGTYNEQFF.

The chain combines TRBV6-4 with TRBJ1-2; D is undetermined. Germline values: CDR1 MRHNA, CDR2 SNTAGT. V was clipped by 6 bases and J by 5 bases, with 16 bases between them. The CDR3 runs to 14 residues. The CDR3 nucleotides read TGTGCCAGCAGCCCCGACGGGTGGAGGTATGGCTACACCTTC. Its protein product is CASSPDGWRYGYTF.

The chain combines TRBV5-1 with TRBJ1-4; D is uncertain. The V and J ends lost 0 bases and 0 bases respectively, with 3 bases between them. CDR1 and CDR2 (germline): SGHRS, YFSETQ. The CDR3 is 14 amino acids. This CDR3 is CASSLVATNEKLFF. CDR3 sequence (DNA): TGCGCCAGCAGCTTGGTCGCAACTAATGAAAAACTGTTTTTT.

The chain has TRBV27 and TRBJ1-5; 8 bases are shared with TRBD1. V shed 3 bases, J shed 2 bases, and the junction held 3 bases outside the gene matches. Germline V gives CDR1 MNHEY, CDR2 SMNVEV (reference sequence). This CDR3 is 15 amino acids long. The CDR3 sequence: CASSFQGAGNQPQHF. CDR3 nucleotide sequence: TGTGCCAGCAGTTTCCAGGGGGCTGGCAATCAGCCCCAGCATTTT.

Of note for this clone: Other DNA sequences in this sample translate to the same CDR3. This chain uses TRBV18 with TRBJ1-1; 10 bases line up with TRBD1. The V segment lost 0 bases and the J segment 8 bases; nucleotides outside the gene matches: 3. Looked up from germline, CDR1 is KGHSH and CDR2 is LQKENI. There are 14 residues in the CDR3. The CDR3 sequence is CASSPPGQGTEAFF. DNA for the CDR3: TGTGCCAGCTCACCACCGGGACAGGGGACCGAAGCTTTCTTT.